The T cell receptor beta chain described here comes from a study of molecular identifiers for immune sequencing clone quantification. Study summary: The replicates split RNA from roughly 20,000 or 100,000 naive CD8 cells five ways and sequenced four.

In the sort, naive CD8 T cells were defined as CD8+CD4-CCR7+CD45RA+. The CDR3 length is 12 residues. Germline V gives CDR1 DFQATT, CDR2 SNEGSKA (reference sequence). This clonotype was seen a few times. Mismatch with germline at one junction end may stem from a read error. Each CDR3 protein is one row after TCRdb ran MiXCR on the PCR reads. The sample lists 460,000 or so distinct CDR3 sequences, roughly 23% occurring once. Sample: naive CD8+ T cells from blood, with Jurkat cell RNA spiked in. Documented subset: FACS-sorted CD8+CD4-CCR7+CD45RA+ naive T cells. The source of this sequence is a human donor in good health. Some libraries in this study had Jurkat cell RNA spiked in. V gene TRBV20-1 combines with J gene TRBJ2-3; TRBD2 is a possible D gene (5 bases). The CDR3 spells CSTSFLTDTQYF. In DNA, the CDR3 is TGCAGTACTAGTTTCCTCACAGATACGCAGTATTTT.